These 27 T cell receptor beta chains were sequenced from one sample in a study of identifying expanded T cells in peripheral blood. TCRdb keeps only in-frame clones here, not all; method: immunoSEQ multiplex PCR. The data hold around 90,000 clones, with about 91% observed a single time. Sequenced: blood. These receptor sequences come from a person aged 18-70 years in good health.

This chain links TRBV18 with TRBJ2-3; 7 bases are a match to TRBD2. The germline gives CDR1 KGHSH, CDR2 LQKENI. V was clipped by 0 bases and J by 0 bases; unmatched bases: 0. The CDR3 contains 15 residues. The CDR3 nucleotides are TGTGCCAGCTCACCACCGGGGGGGAGCACAGATACGCAGTATTTT. It specifies CASSPPGGSTDTQYF.

The chain joins TRBV19 to TRBJ2-7; 8 bases are shared with TRBD2. The CDR3 has 19 residues. After removal of 3 bases from V and 1 base from J, the junction contained 17 bases not matched to a gene. Germline V gene lookup returns CDR1 LNHDA and CDR2 SQIVND (reference sequence). CDR3 sequence: CASSIRISGNPSGSYEQYF. CDR3 nucleotide sequence: TGTGCCAGTAGTATCAGGATTAGCGGGAACCCCTCGGGATCCTACGAGCAGTACTTC.

This chain connects TRBV5-6 to TRBJ1-2; 8 bases agree with TRBD1. CDR1 and CDR2 from the germline V gene are SGHDT and YYEEEE. There are 13 residues in the CDR3. V trimming: 4 bases; J trimming: 7 bases; junction bases outside the gene matches: 6. This chain's CDR3 is CASSPTGVPGYTF. The DNA of the CDR3 is TGTGCCAGCAGCCCGACAGGGGTCCCTGGCTACACCTTC.

This clone was seen many times. V gene TRBV9 combines with J gene TRBJ1-5; 7 nucleotides line up with TRBD1. The CDR3 contains 14 residues. Germline V gives CDR1 SGDLS, CDR2 YYNGEE. Trimming at V came to 4 bases and at J to 9 bases, leaving 10 bases not matched to a gene. This CDR3 is CASSPRTGPRPQHF. CDR3 nucleotide sequence: TGTGCCAGCAGCCCGAGGACAGGTCCCAGGCCCCAGCATTTT. Filled out from reference TRBV9 and TRBJ1-5, the complete variable domain reads DSGVTQTPKHLITATGQRVTLRCSPRSGDLSVYWYQQSLDQGLQFLIQYYNGEERAKGNILERFSAQQFPDLHSELNLSSLELGDSALYFCASSPRTGPRPQHFGDGTRLSIL.

The chain carries TRBV7-2 and TRBJ1-2; 10 bases are shared with TRBD1. Germline V gene sequence: CDR1 SGHTA, CDR2 FQGNSA. The trim removed 5 bases at V and 5 bases at J, leaving 2 bases unmatched. CDR3 size: 13 residues. For the CDR3, the DNA is TGTGCCAGCAGCCCGGGACAGGGGTATGGCTACACCTTC. Residues: CASSPGQGYGYTF.

The genes are TRBV6-4 and TRBJ2-2; possibly TRBD2 for D (6 bases). Looked up from germline, CDR1 is MRHNA and CDR2 is SNTAGT. The V gene lost 2 bases and the J gene lost 7 bases, with 11 bases spanning the gap. CDR3 length: 14 amino acids. The CDR3 region has the DNA TGTGCCAGCAGTGACAGACTAGGGAGCGGGGAGCTGTTTTTT. It specifies CASSDRLGSGELFF.

The chain couples TRBV2 to TRBJ2-5, with D unresolved. Germline V CDR1 and CDR2: SNHLY, FYNNEI. The CDR3 sequence is 12 residues long. Trimming left V 2 bases short and J 4 bases short, with 5 bases between. The CDR3 coding sequence is TGTGCCAGCAGTGAAAGAGGAGAGACCCAGTACTTC. As protein: CASSERGETQYF.

The rearrangement links TRBV27 to TRBJ1-6; D is perhaps TRBD1 (5 bases). The germline V gene encodes CDR1 MNHEY and CDR2 SMNVEV (reference sequence). There are 15 residues in the CDR3. The V and J ends lost 2 bases and 10 bases respectively, with 15 bases between them. CDR3 nucleotides: TGTGCCAGCAGTTTAGAATCGGCAGGGATATCACCCCTCCACTTT. Amino acids: CASSLESAGISPLHF.

The rearrangement links TRBV10-3 to TRBJ2-2; 12 nucleotides align to TRBD2. Germline V CDR1 and CDR2: ENHRY, SYGVKD. The CDR3 is 18 residues long. Unmatched junction bases numbered 10, after V lost 8 bases and J lost 0 bases. The CDR3 spells CAIPSGLAGGSNTGELFF. The CDR3 DNA sequence: TGTGCCATCCCCTCCGGTCTAGCGGGAGGGTCGAACACCGGGGAGCTGTTTTTT.

This sequence joins TRBV30 and TRBJ2-2; 10 positions agree with TRBD2. This CDR3 spans 14 amino acids. The V gene end was trimmed by 3 bases and the J gene end by 6 bases; junction bases not matched to a gene: 4. The germline V gene has CDR1 GTSNPN and CDR2 SVGIG (reference sequence). The CDR3 DNA reads as TGTGCCTGGAGACCCGGGACTAGCGCCGGGGAGCTGTTTTTT. It is translated as CAWRPGTSAGELFF.

This chain joins TRBV7-3 and TRBJ2-3; the D gene is possibly TRBD1 (5 bases). V dropped 4 bases and J dropped 6 bases, with 11 bases sitting between them. Germline CDR1 and CDR2: SGHTA and FQGTGA. The CDR3 sequence is 13 residues long. The CDR3 nucleotides are TGTGCCAGCAGCTACGGGCAGGGCGATACGCAGTATTTT. Encoded protein: CASSYGQGDTQYF.

The chain links TRBV5-6 to TRBJ2-5, with 10 bases matching TRBD1. The CDR3 has 15 residues. After removal of 2 bases from V and 5 bases from J, the junction contained 6 bases not matched to a gene. CDR1 is SGHDT and CDR2 is YYEEEE in the germline V gene. The CDR3 sequence: CASSLVDRGHETQYF. The CDR3 DNA reads as TGTGCCAGCAGCTTAGTAGACAGGGGGCACGAGACCCAGTACTTC.

The J gene is TRBJ2-7, the V gene TRBV7-3; D is unclear. Trimming took 0 bases from V and 5 from J, leaving 8 bases between them. This CDR3 has 13 amino acids. Germline assignment: CDR1 SGHTA and CDR2 FQGTGA. The CDR3, as DNA: TGTGCCAGCAGCTTAACGCAGTTCCACGAGCAGTACTTC. It specifies CASSLTQFHEQYF.

This chain uses TRBV4-3 with TRBJ1-1; D is possibly TRBD1 (6 bases). The ends were cut back, 5 bases at V and 1 base at J, with 8 bases in the middle. The CDR3 length is 13 residues. The germline gives CDR1 LGHNA, CDR2 YSLEER. CDR3 loop: CASSETGNTEAFF. In DNA form, the CDR3 reads TGCGCCAGCAGCGAGACAGGGAACACTGAAGCTTTCTTT.

The chain links TRBV7-7 to TRBJ2-2, with unresolved D. Germline CDR1 and CDR2: SSHAT and FNYEAQ (reference sequence). V lost 5 bases, J lost 6 bases, and 10 bases lay in between. The CDR3 is 13 amino acids. CDR3 nucleotide sequence: TGTGCCAGCAGCCCAGCTAGATCCGGGGAGCTGTTTTTT. Residues: CASSPARSGELFF. The full variable domain, completed using reference TRBV7-7 and TRBJ2-2, is GAGVSQSPRYKVTKRGQDVTLRCDPISSHATLYWYQQALGQGPEFLTYFNYEAQPDKSGLPSDRFSAERPEGSISTLTIQRTEQRDSAMYRCASSPARSGELFFGEGSRLTVL.

The chain employs TRBV6-5 and TRBJ2-7; D is uncertain. The CDR3 runs 16 residues. Trimming removed 0 bases from V and 3 bases from J, with 15 bases in between. CDR1 and CDR2 (germline): MNHEY, SVGAGI. CDR3 protein: CASSYSRASVIYEQYF. The CDR3 nucleotides are TGTGCCAGCAGTTACTCCCGCGCTAGTGTCATCTACGAGCAGTACTTC.

V and J are TRBV27 and TRBJ2-5; a weak D match, TRBD1 (5 bases). Trimming took 6 bases from V and 2 from J, leaving 16 bases between them. Germline V gene data show CDR1 as MNHEY and CDR2 as SMNVEV (reference sequence). The CDR3 has 15 residues. CDR3 protein: CASSPRLYRQETQYF. The DNA of the CDR3 is TGTGCCAGCAGCCCCCGACTCTACAGGCAAGAGACCCAGTACTTC.

This chain joins TRBV6-1 and TRBJ1-5; D unresolved. The germline CDR1 and CDR2 sequences are MNHNS and SASEGT. The CDR3 runs to 13 residues. Trimming took off 0 bases at V and 6 bases at J, with 6 bases between the two ends. As DNA, the CDR3 is TGTGCCAGCAGTGAAGCGGCGGTTCAGCCCCAGCATTTT. Its translation: CASSEAAVQPQHF.

This chain connects TRBV2 to TRBJ2-7, with 7 bases that match TRBD2. Germline CDR1 reads SNHLY; CDR2 reads FYNNEI. V shed 11 bases, J shed 7 bases, and the junction held 8 bases outside the gene matches. The CDR3 covers 11 residues. CDR3 amino acids: CAGAQAGEQYF. Written as DNA, the CDR3 is TGTGCCGGAGCCCAAGCGGGGGAGCAGTACTTC.

This rearrangement joins TRBV7-3 to TRBJ2-2; D may be TRBD2 (5 bases). Per germline, CDR1 SGHTA and CDR2 FQGTGA. Trimming left V 3 bases short and J 8 bases short, with 13 bases between. The CDR3 spans 14 residues. CDR3 DNA: TGTGCCAGCAGCTTCACCGAGGGATTGGGGGAGCTGTTTTTT. Protein sequence: CASSFTEGLGELFF.

V gene TRBV6-4 combines with J gene TRBJ2-1, with 12 bases matching TRBD2. The junction had 6 bases not matched to a gene; V was cut back by 5 bases and J by 7 bases. CDR3 length equals 15 residues. The germline CDR1 and CDR2 sequences are MRHNA and SNTAGT. CDR3 DNA sequence: TGTGCCAGCAGTCCTAGCGGGGGGGCTGGTAATGAGCAGTTCTTC. Amino acid sequence: CASSPSGGAGNEQFF.

The gene calls are TRBV5-4 and TRBJ2-7; a weak D match, TRBD2 (6 bases). The CDR3 consists of 13 residues. Trimming pared 4 bases from V and 6 bases from J, leaving 14 bases between. Germline V gene lookup returns CDR1 SGHNT and CDR2 YYREEE (reference sequence). In DNA, the CDR3 is TGTGCCAGCAGCGTCCCGCGGGATGGCGAGCAGTACTTC. Amino acids: CASSVPRDGEQYF.

The chain has TRBV19 and TRBJ2-3; no clear D gene. V was pared by 4 bases and J by 0 bases, with 8 bases between. There are 14 residues in the CDR3. Germline V CDR1 and CDR2: LNHDA, SQIVND (reference sequence). The CDR3 bases are TGTGCCAGTAGTACCCAGTTTAGCACAGATACGCAGTATTTT. Translation: CASSTQFSTDTQYF.

This sequence joins TRBV6-6 and TRBJ1-5; D perhaps matches TRBD1 (6 bases). V lost 2 bases and J 1 base, leaving 9 bases between the germline ends. This CDR3 has 15 amino acids. The V gene's germline CDR1 is MNHNY and CDR2 SVGAGI (reference sequence). The CDR3, as DNA: TGTGCCAGCAGTTACATGGGGGCGAGCAATCAGCCCCAGCATTTT. This encodes CASSYMGASNQPQHF.

The chain has TRBV5-4 and TRBJ2-4; 7 bases agree with TRBD1. The CDR3 is made up of 14 amino acids. V was pared by 4 bases and J by 5 bases, with 6 bases of the junction left unmatched. Germline V CDR1 and CDR2: SGHNT, YYREEE (reference sequence). The CDR3 bases are TGTGCCAGCAGCATTACAGGGGCCCAAAACATTCAGTACTTC. Translating it yields CASSITGAQNIQYF.

The chain recombines TRBV2 with TRBJ2-5; 11 bases match TRBD2. The CDR3 sequence is 14 residues long. CDR1 is SNHLY, CDR2 FYNNEI, per germline. With V trimmed by 4 bases and J by 2 bases, 0 bases remained unmatched. This CDR3 is CASSASGGQETQYF. CDR3 nucleotide sequence: TGTGCCAGCAGTGCTAGCGGGGGGCAAGAGACCCAGTACTTC.

The chain combines TRBV7-2 with TRBJ2-7; maybe TRBD2 (5 bases). CDR3 size: 14 residues. The V gene's germline CDR1 is SGHTA and CDR2 FQGNSA. Trimming stripped 4 bases from V and 2 bases from J, with 12 bases between. CDR3 sequence (DNA): TGTGCCAGCAGCTCCGGGGTGGGTCCCTACGAGCAGTACTTC. It is translated as CASSSGVGPYEQYF. The full variable domain, completed using reference TRBV7-2 and TRBJ2-7, is GAGVSQSPSNKVTEKGKDVELRCDPISGHTALYWYRQSLGQGLEFLIYFQGNSAPDKSGLPSDRFSAERTGGSVSTLTIQRTQQEDSAVYLCASSSGVGPYEQYFGPGTRLTVT.